The 2 T cell receptor beta chains below were found in one sample sequenced in a study of cytomegalovirus exposure and HLA in healthy donors. The PCR was carried out with 60 Vbeta primers and 13 Jbeta primers. TCRdb's table, derived via immunoSEQ multiplex PCR, lists solely in-frame clones and lacks some. Among about 97,000 clones, 79% were seen once, and the ten largest hold roughly 3.5%. The sequenced sample was PBMCs. The receptors were sampled from a male donor in good health and CMV-seropositive.

The gene calls are TRBV4-1 and TRBJ2-7; the match to TRBD1 covers 7 bases. This CDR3 is built from 14 residues. Unmatched junction bases numbered 5, after V lost 1 base and J lost 5 bases. Germline V CDR1 and CDR2: MGHRA, YSYEKL. CDR3 loop: CASSQGQGANEQYF. The CDR3 DNA follows: TGCGCCAGCAGCCAAGGACAGGGTGCTAACGAGCAGTACTTC.

CDR3 sequence: CASSLVGGYTEAFF. The DNA of the CDR3 is TGTGCCAGCAGCTTAGTGGGAGGCTACACTGAAGCTTTCTTT. The chain is built from TRBV7-2 and TRBJ1-1; D gene uncertain. The germline gives CDR1 SGHTA, CDR2 FQGNSA. The CDR3 length is 14 residues. V was clipped by 1 base and J by 3 bases, with 9 bases between them.